What follows are 25 T cell receptor beta chains derived from one specimen sequenced in a study of blood T cell repertoires in COVID-19. The protocol was immunoSEQ multiplex PCR, while the TCRdb copy is restricted to in-frame clones and leaves out a portion. Found here are 70,000 to 95,000 clones, roughly 81% of them singletons; the top ten hold roughly 20%. Sequencing was performed on peripheral blood. The receptors shown here come from a woman aged 65 to 85 with acute or convalescent COVID-19.

The V and J genes are TRBV5-1 and TRBJ1-2, with D perhaps TRBD1 (6 bases). The length of the CDR3 is 15 residues. Germline V CDR1 and CDR2: SGHRS, YFSETQ. Trimming took 0 bases from V and 7 from J, leaving 16 bases between them. CDR3 in amino acids: CASSLGQQGVGGYTF. Written as DNA, the CDR3 is TGCGCCAGCAGCTTGGGTCAACAGGGAGTAGGTGGCTACACCTTC.

The gene calls are TRBV5-4 and TRBJ2-4, with D possibly matching TRBD1 (5 bases). CDR1 and CDR2 (germline): SGHNT, YYREEE (reference sequence). The CDR3 loop spans 14 amino acids. Trimming left V 2 bases short and J 0 bases short, with 6 bases between. For the CDR3, the DNA is TGTGCCAGCAGCTTACAGGTAGCCAAAAACATTCAGTACTTC. Amino acid sequence: CASSLQVAKNIQYF.

The rearrangement uses TRBV7-9 and TRBJ2-7; 15 nucleotides align to TRBD2. With 5 bases clipped from V and 6 bases from J, the junction kept 2 bases outside the gene matches. Germline assignment: CDR1 SEHNR and CDR2 FQNEAQ (reference sequence). CDR3 length: 14 amino acids. CDR3 bases: TGTGCCAGCAGCATGGGACTAGCGGGAGGCGAGCAGTACTTC. Protein product: CASSMGLAGGEQYF.

This clone came up a few times. This sequence joins TRBV10-3 and TRBJ2-1; 12 nucleotides line up with TRBD2. V was pared by 5 bases and J by 5 bases, with 10 bases of the junction left unmatched. The CDR3 is 17 residues long. Germline V gene sequence: CDR1 ENHRY, CDR2 SYGVKD. CDR3 protein: CAISSSGRAARDNEQFF. CDR3 bases: TGTGCCATCAGTTCTAGCGGGAGGGCCGCCCGGGACAATGAGCAGTTCTTC.

The chain combines TRBV7-8 with TRBJ2-1, with D possibly being TRBD1 (6 bases). The CDR3 length is 18 residues. V dropped 5 bases and J dropped 4 bases, with 24 bases sitting between them. Germline assignment: CDR1 SGHVS and CDR2 FQNEAQ. CDR3 coding DNA: TGTGCCAGCAGCCATCGACCGCAGGGGACATTCGTTTACAATGAGCAGTTCTTC. This gives the protein CASSHRPQGTFVYNEQFF. Full variable domain (remainder filled in from reference TRBV7-8 and TRBJ2-1): GAGVSQSPRYKVAKRGQDVALRCDPISGHVSLFWYQQALGQGPEFLTYFQNEAQLDKSGLPSDRFFAERPEGSVSTLKIQRTQQEDSAVYLCASSHRPQGTFVYNEQFFGPGTRLTVL.

Only a few counts were recorded for this clone. The rearrangement uses TRBV19 and TRBJ1-4; D gene unclear. The CDR3 is 15 residues long. V dropped 5 bases and J dropped 4 bases, with 14 bases sitting between them. Germline V CDR1 and CDR2: LNHDA, SQIVND (reference sequence). DNA for the CDR3: TGTGCCAGTAGTGGGCAAGGTGCCCTTAATGAAAAACTGTTTTTT. Protein: CASSGQGALNEKLFF. Variable domain in full (rest from reference TRBV19 and TRBJ1-4): DGGITQSPKYLFRKEGQNVTLSCEQNLNHDAMYWYRQDPGQGLRLIYYSQIVNDFQKGDIAEGYSVSREKKESFPLTVTSAQKNPTAFYLCASSGQGALNEKLFFGSGTQLSVL.

This chain joins TRBV19 and TRBJ2-7; the match to TRBD1 covers 10 bases. Germline V gene data show CDR1 as LNHDA and CDR2 as SQIVND (reference sequence). J lost 3 bases, V lost 7 bases, and 9 bases had no gene match. This CDR3 is 15 amino acids long. The CDR3 bases are TGTGCCAGTAACCCGGGACAGGGGTTTTACTACGAGCAGTACTTC. Translation gives CASNPGQGFYYEQYF.

V usage is TRBV2 and J usage is TRBJ2-5; possible D gene TRBD1, 6 bases. The CDR3 is made up of 14 amino acids. V was shortened by 5 bases and J by 5 bases, with 15 bases between the two germline ends. CDR1 is SNHLY, CDR2 FYNNEI, per germline. CDR3 amino acids: CASSSYRVAETQYF. In DNA form, the CDR3 reads TGTGCCAGCAGTTCTTACAGGGTCGCGGAGACCCAGTACTTC.

This clone occurred once. The rearrangement joins TRBV2 to TRBJ1-4, with D possibly being TRBD1 (6 bases). Trimming shortened V by 6 bases and J by 5 bases, and 13 bases separated the two germline ends. The CDR3 is 14 residues long. From germline, CDR1 is SNHLY and CDR2 FYNNEI. Here the CDR3 reads CASSGQTLNEKLFF. CDR3 nucleotide sequence: TGTGCCAGCAGCGGACAGACTCTAAATGAAAAACTGTTTTTT.

The genes are TRBV12-5 and TRBJ1-5, with 9 bases that match TRBD1. There are 19 residues in the CDR3. CDR1 LGHNT and CDR2 FRNRAP come from the germline V gene. J lost 2 bases, V lost 6 bases, and 17 bases had no gene match. The CDR3 DNA follows: TGTGCTAGTGGAAAGGACAGGGGCCCTGAGGGGGGAGGCAATCAGCCCCAGCATTTT. Translating gives CASGKDRGPEGGGNQPQHF. Full variable domain (remainder filled in from reference TRBV12-5 and TRBJ1-5): DARVTQTPRHKVTEMGQEVTMRCQPILGHNTVFWYRQTMMQGLELLAYFRNRAPLDDSGMPKDRFSAEMPDATLATLKIQPSEPRDSAVYFCASGKDRGPEGGGNQPQHFGDGTRLSIL.

The gene calls are TRBV5-1 and TRBJ1-1; tentative D call: TRBD1 (6 bases). The germline V gene has CDR1 SGHRS and CDR2 YFSETQ. With 5 bases removed from V and 5 bases from J, the gap between germline ends came to 16 bases. CDR3 length equals 14 residues. CDR3: CASSPWGGLTEAFF. CDR3 nucleotides: TGCGCCAGCAGTCCCTGGGGGGGGCTGACTGAAGCTTTCTTT.

The rearrangement uses TRBV7-2 and TRBJ2-7; 12 nucleotides agree with TRBD2. V gave up 7 bases and J gave up 1 base; unmatched junction bases: 8. The CDR3 loop spans 16 amino acids. Germline V gene data show CDR1 as SGHTA and CDR2 as FQGNSA. CDR3 DNA sequence: TGTGCCAGCAAGGGGGGGACTAGCGGGCCGTCCTACGAGCAGTACTTC. This sequence encodes CASKGGTSGPSYEQYF. The complete variable domain, with remaining parts taken from reference TRBV7-2 and TRBJ2-7, reads GAGVSQSPSNKVTEKGKDVELRCDPISGHTALYWYRQSLGQGLEFLIYFQGNSAPDKSGLPSDRFSAERTGGSVSTLTIQRTQQEDSAVYLCASKGGTSGPSYEQYFGPGTRLTVT.

The V gene is TRBV29-1, the J gene TRBJ1-2, with 9 bases identical to TRBD1. Trimming at V came to 4 bases and at J to 7 bases, leaving 4 bases not matched to a gene. The CDR3 runs to 12 residues. In germline, CDR1 is SQVTM, CDR2 ANQGSEA. The DNA of the CDR3 is TGCAGCGTTGGGGGGGACAGGGCTGGCTACACCTTC. Amino acid sequence: CSVGGDRAGYTF.

Comments on this clone: At one end the junction does not follow the germline gene, possibly because of a read error. This rearrangement joins TRBV2 to TRBJ2-3; possible D gene TRBD2, 5 bases. From germline, CDR1 is SNHLY and CDR2 FYNNEI. The CDR3 runs to 14 residues. Here the CDR3 DNA reads TGTGCCAGCAGTGTGGTTTCGGAGGCAGGATTTGGAACTTTT. Translating gives CASSVVSEAGFGTF. Supplemented by reference TRBV2 and TRBJ2-3, the full variable domain reads EPEVTQTPSHQVTQMGQEVILRCVPISNHLYFYWYRQILGQKVEFLVSFYNNEISEKSEIFDDQFSVERPDGSNFTLKIRSTKLEDSAMYFCASSVVSEAGFGTFGPGTRLTVL.

For this clone: In this CDR3 the conserved last residue, phenylalanine or tryptophan, is missing, so a read error is likely. The DNA is left out, because the CDR3 cannot be placed on it with certainty; the CDR3 is given as TCRdb lists it. The chain uses TRBV28 and TRBJ2-4; TRBD2 is taken as the D call from the table, unchecked against the DNA. Per the germline V gene, CDR1 is MDHEN and CDR2 is SYDVKM. The CDR3 sequence runs 12 residues, both termini included. This chain's CDR3 is CASTFVGGPPFL.

The genes are TRBV30 and TRBJ1-1, with 7 bases lining up with TRBD1. This CDR3 is 13 amino acids long. Germline CDR1 GTSNPN, CDR2 SVGIG (reference sequence). The V and J ends lost 3 bases and 3 bases, in that order; junction bases with no gene match: 4. The CDR3 DNA is TGTGCCTGGAGCTTGACAGGGCACACTGAAGCTTTCTTT. Amino acid sequence: CAWSLTGHTEAFF. Variable domain in full (rest from reference TRBV30 and TRBJ1-1): SQTIHQWPATLVQPVGSPLSLECTVEGTSNPNLYWYRQAAGRGLQLLFYSVGIGQISSEVPQNLSASRPQDRQFILSSKKLLLSDSGFYLCAWSLTGHTEAFFGQGTRLTVV.

The gene calls are TRBV7-9 and TRBJ2-7; D possibly corresponds to TRBD1 (6 bases). Germline V CDR1 and CDR2: SEHNR, FQNEAQ (reference sequence). Trimming left V 7 bases short and J 5 bases short, with 15 bases between. The CDR3 is 13 residues long. Written as DNA, the CDR3 is TGTGCCAGCAAGGAACAGGGAGTAAACGAGCAGTACTTC. It codes for CASKEQGVNEQYF.

V usage is TRBV19 and J usage is TRBJ2-1; TRBD2 aligns across 13 bases. Trimming removed 4 bases from V and 4 bases from J; junction bases left unmatched: 7. The CDR3 runs 17 residues. Per the germline V gene, CDR1 is LNHDA and CDR2 is SQIVND (reference sequence). CDR3 bases: TGTGCCAGTAGTACCCCCCGGACTAGCGGGAGTTACAATGAGCAGTTCTTC. This translates into CASSTPRTSGSYNEQFF.

This clone was recorded only once. The chain carries TRBV27 and TRBJ2-7, with 11 bases aligning to TRBD1. CDR3 length: 16 residues. J lost 4 bases, V lost 2 bases, and 7 bases had no gene match. Germline V gene sequence: CDR1 MNHEY, CDR2 SMNVEV (reference sequence). The DNA of the CDR3 is TGTGCCAGCAGTTTAAAGGGTGGACAGGGGGCATACGAGCAGTACTTC. Translated, it gives CASSLKGGQGAYEQYF.

This clone appeared a single time. The rearrangement links TRBV9 to TRBJ1-2; D ambiguous. Germline values: CDR1 SGDLS, CDR2 YYNGEE. Trimming removed 1 base from V and 5 bases from J, with 21 bases in between. This CDR3 region has 17 residues. CDR3 nucleotide sequence: TGTGCCAGCAGCGTAACCCCCACTACACGGTCGCTTTATGGCTACACCTTC. Translated: CASSVTPTTRSLYGYTF.

This sequence joins TRBV14 and TRBJ2-7; no clear D gene. The CDR3 contains 14 residues. The germline V gene has CDR1 SGHDN and CDR2 FVKESK. V lost 1 base and J 0 bases, leaving 7 bases between the germline ends. The CDR3 loop reads CASSQVPSSYEQYF. In DNA, the CDR3 is TGTGCCAGCAGCCAAGTTCCTAGCTCCTACGAGCAGTACTTC.

The chain combines TRBV10-1 with TRBJ2-1; the match to TRBD2 covers 8 bases. V was clipped by 6 bases and J by 8 bases; unmatched bases: 9. Germline CDR1 WNHNN, CDR2 SYGVQD (reference sequence). There are 14 residues in the CDR3. The CDR3 spells CASRPGRGRDEQFF. Here the CDR3 DNA reads TGCGCCAGCAGACCCGGGAGGGGCCGGGATGAGCAGTTCTTC.

The chain couples TRBV10-1 to TRBJ1-1, with D hard to call. This CDR3 has 13 amino acids. V was shortened by 2 bases and J by 0 bases, with 4 bases between the two germline ends. Germline-derived CDR1 and CDR2 are WNHNN and SYGVQD (reference sequence). The CDR3 bases are TGCGCCAGCAGTGAGCTAGTGAACACTGAAGCTTTCTTT. It yields the protein CASSELVNTEAFF.

The genes are TRBV5-1 and TRBJ1-6; 11 bases match TRBD1. V lost 4 bases, J lost 6 bases, and 3 bases stayed unmatched. Germline V gene data show CDR1 as SGHRS and CDR2 as YFSETQ. The CDR3 is 15 residues long. CDR3 nucleotide sequence: TGCGCCAGCAGCAATGGGACAGGGGGTAATTCACCCCTCCACTTT. Translation gives CASSNGTGGNSPLHF.

The rearrangement uses TRBV2 and TRBJ1-1; D is perhaps TRBD1 (5 bases). The germline V gene has CDR1 SNHLY and CDR2 FYNNEI. The CDR3 consists of 13 residues. V was trimmed by 7 bases and J by 0 bases, leaving 9 bases between them. As DNA, the CDR3 is TGTGCCAGCATGGGGCCGATGAACACTGAAGCTTTCTTT. Amino acid sequence: CASMGPMNTEAFF.